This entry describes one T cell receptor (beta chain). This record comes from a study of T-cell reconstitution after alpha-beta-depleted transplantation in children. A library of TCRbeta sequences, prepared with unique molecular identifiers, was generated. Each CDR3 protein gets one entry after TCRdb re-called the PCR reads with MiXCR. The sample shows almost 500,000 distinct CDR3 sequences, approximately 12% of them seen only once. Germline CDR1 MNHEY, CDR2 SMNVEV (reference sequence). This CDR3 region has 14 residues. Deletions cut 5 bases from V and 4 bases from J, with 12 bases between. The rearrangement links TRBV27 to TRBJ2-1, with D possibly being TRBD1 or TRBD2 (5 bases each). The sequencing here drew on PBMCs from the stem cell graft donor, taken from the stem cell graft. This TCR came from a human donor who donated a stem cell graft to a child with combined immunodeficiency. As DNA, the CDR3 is TGTGCCAGCAGTCCCGGGGCGCCGTACAATGAGCAGTTCTTC. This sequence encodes CASSPGAPYNEQFF.